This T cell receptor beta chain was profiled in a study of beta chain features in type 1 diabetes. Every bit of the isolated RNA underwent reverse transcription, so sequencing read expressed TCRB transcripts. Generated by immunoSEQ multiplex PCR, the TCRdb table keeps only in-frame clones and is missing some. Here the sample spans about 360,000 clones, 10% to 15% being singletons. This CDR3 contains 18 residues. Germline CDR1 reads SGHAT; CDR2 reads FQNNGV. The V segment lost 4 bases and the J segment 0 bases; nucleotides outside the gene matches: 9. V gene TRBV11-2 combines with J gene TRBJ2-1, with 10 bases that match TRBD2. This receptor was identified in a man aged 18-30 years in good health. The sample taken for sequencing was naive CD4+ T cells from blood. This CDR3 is CASSSLVSGRSSYNEQFF. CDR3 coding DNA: TGTGCCAGCAGCTCCTTGGTTAGCGGGAGGAGCTCCTACAATGAGCAGTTCTTC.